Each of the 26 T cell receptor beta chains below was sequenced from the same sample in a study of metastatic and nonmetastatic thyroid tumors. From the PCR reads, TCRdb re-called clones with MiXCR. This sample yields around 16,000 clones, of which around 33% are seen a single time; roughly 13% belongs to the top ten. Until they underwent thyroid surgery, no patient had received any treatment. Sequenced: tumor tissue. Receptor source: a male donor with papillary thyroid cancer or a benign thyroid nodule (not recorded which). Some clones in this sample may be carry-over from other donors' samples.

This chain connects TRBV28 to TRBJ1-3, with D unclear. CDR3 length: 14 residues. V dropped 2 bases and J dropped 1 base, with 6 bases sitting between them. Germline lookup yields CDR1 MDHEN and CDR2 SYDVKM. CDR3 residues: CASSLPLSGNTIYF. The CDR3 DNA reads TGTGCCAGCAGTTTACCCTTATCTGGAAACACCATATATTTT.

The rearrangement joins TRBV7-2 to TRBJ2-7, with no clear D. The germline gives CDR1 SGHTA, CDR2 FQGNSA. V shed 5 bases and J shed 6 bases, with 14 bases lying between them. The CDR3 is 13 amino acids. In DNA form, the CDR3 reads TGTGCCAGCAGCACGCCACACGGCGTCGAGCAGTACTTC. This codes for CASSTPHGVEQYF. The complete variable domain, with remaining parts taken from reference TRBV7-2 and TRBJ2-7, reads GAGVSQSPSNKVTEKGKDVELRCDPISGHTALYWYRQSLGQGLEFLIYFQGNSAPDKSGLPSDRFSAERTGGSVSTLTIQRTQQEDSAVYLCASSTPHGVEQYFGPGTRLTVT.

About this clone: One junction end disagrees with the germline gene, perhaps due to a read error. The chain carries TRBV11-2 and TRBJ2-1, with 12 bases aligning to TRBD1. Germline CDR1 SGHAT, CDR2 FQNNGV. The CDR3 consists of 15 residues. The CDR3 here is CASTPGQGAHNEQFF. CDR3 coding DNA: TGCGCCAGCACCCCGGGACAGGGGGCTCACAATGAGCAGTTCTTC.

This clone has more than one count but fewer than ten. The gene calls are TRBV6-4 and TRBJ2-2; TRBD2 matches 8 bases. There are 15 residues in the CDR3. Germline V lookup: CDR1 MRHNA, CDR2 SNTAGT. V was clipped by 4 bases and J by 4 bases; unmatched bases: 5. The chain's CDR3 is CASSAAAGATGELFF. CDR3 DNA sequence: TGTGCCAGCAGTGCGGCAGCGGGAGCCACCGGGGAGCTGTTTTTT.

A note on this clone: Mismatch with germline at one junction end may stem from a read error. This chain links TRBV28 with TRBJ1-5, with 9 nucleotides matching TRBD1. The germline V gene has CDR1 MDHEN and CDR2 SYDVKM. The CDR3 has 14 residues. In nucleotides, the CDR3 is TGTGCTAGCAGTTACGGGACAGGGAACCGTCCCCAGCATTTT. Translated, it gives CASSYGTGNRPQHF.

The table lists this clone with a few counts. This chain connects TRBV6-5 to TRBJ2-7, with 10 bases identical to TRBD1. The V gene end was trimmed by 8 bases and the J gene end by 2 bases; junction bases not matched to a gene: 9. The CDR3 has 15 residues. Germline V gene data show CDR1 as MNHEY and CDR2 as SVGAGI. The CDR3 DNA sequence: TGTGCCAGCGTTAGGGAGGGACAGGGGACCTACGAGCAGTACTTC. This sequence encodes CASVREGQGTYEQYF.

CDR3 protein: CASSQDLALGHVTDTQYF. CDR3 nucleotide sequence: TGCGCCAGCAGCCAAGATCTGGCACTCGGCCATGTCACAGATACGCAGTATTTT. The chain joins TRBV4-1 to TRBJ2-3; D not certain. Trimming cost V 0 bases and J 2 bases, with 18 bases left between them. The CDR3 has 18 residues. Looked up from germline, CDR1 is MGHRA and CDR2 is YSYEKL.

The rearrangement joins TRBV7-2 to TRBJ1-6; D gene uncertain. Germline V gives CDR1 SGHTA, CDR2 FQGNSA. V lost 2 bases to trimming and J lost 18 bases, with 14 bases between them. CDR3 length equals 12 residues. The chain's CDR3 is CASSLSDKRAHF. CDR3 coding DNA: TGTGCCAGCAGCTTAAGCGATAAACGGGCCCACTTT. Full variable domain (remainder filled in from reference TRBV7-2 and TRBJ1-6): GAGVSQSPSNKVTEKGKDVELRCDPISGHTALYWYRQSLGQGLEFLIYFQGNSAPDKSGLPSDRFSAERTGGSVSTLTIQRTQQEDSAVYLCASSLSDKRAHFGNGTRLTVT.

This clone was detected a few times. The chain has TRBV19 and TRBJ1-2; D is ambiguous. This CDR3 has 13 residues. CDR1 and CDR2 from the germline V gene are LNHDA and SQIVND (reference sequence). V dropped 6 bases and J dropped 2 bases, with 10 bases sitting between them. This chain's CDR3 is CASSWQRNYGYTF. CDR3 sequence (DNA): TGTGCCAGTAGCTGGCAGCGAAACTATGGCTACACCTTC. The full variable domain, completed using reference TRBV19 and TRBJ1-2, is DGGITQSPKYLFRKEGQNVTLSCEQNLNHDAMYWYRQDPGQGLRLIYYSQIVNDFQKGDIAEGYSVSREKKESFPLTVTSAQKNPTAFYLCASSWQRNYGYTFGSGTRLTVV.

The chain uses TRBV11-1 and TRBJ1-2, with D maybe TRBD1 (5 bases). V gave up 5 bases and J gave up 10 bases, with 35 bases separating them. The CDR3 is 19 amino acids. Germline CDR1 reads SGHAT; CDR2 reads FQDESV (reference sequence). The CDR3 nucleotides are TGTGCCAGCAGCCCACCCCGGGCCGTTTTGGCAGGGACTATTTTTGACTACACCTTC. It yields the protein CASSPPRAVLAGTIFDYTF.

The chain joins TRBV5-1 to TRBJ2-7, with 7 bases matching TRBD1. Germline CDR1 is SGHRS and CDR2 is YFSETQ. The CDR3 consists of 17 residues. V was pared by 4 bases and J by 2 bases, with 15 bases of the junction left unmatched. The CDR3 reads CASSIVPNRGGPYEQYF. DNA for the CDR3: TGCGCCAGCAGCATCGTGCCGAACAGGGGTGGACCCTACGAGCAGTACTTC.

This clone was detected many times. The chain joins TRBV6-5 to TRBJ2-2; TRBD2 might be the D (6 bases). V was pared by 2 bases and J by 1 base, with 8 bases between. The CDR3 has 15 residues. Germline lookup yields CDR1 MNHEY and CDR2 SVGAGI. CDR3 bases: TGTGCCAGCAGTTACGCGGGATTGAACACCGGGGAGCTGTTTTTT. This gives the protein CASSYAGLNTGELFF.

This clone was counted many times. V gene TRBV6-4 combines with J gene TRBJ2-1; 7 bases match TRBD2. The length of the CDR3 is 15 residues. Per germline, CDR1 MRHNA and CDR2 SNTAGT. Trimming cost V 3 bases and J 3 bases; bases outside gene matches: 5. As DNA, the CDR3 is TGTGCCAGCAGTGAGAGGGCGGGGGACTACAATGAGCAGTTCTTC. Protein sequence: CASSERAGDYNEQFF.

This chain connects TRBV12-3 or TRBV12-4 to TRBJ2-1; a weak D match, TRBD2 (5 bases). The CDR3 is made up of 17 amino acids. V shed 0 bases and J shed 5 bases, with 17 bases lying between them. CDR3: CASSLAYVGAINNEQFF. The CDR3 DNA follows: TGTGCCAGCAGTTTAGCGTATGTGGGAGCCATAAACAATGAGCAGTTCTTC.

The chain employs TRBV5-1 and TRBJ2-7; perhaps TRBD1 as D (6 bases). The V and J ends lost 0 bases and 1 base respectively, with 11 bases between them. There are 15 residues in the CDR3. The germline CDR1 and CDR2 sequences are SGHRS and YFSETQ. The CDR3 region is CASSLVGAKSYEQYF. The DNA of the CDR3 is TGCGCCAGCAGCTTGGTGGGGGCTAAATCCTACGAGCAGTACTTC. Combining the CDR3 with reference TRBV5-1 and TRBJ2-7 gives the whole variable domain KAGVTQTPRYLIKTRGQQVTLSCSPISGHRSVSWYQQTPGQGLQFLFEYFSETQRNKGNFPGRFSGRQFSNSRSEMNVSTLELGDSALYLCASSLVGAKSYEQYFGPGTRLTVT.

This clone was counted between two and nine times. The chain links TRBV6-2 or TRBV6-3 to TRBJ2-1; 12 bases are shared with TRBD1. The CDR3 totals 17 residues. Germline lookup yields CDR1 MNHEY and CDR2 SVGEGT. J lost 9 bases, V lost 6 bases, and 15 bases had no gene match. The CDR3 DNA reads TGTGCCAGCAGGCCAGATGTAAGGGACAGGGGGCTTCGTGAGCAGTTCTTC. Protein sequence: CASRPDVRDRGLREQFF.

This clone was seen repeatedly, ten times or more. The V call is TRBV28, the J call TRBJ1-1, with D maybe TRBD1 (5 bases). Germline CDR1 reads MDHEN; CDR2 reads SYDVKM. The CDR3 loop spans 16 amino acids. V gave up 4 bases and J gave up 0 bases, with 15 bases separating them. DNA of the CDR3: TGTGCCAGCAGTTCCCCTACCGGGGCCATGAACACTGAAGCTTTCTTT. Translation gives CASSSPTGAMNTEAFF.

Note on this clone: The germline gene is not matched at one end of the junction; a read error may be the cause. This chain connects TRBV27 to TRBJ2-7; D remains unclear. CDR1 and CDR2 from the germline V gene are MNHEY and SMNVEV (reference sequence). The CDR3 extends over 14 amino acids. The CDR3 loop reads CASSPSDPSNEQYF. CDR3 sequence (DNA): TGTGCCAGCAGTCCAAGCGATCCCTCCAACGAGCAGTACTTC.

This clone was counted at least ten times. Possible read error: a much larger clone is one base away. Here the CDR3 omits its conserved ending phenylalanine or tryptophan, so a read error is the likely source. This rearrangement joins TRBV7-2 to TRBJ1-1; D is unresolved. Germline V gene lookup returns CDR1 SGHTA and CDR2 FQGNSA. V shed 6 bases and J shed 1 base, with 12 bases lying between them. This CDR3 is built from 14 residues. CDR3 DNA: TGTGCCAGCAGAGTGGACTATGCGAACACTGAAGCTTTCCTT. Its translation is CASRVDYANTEAFL.

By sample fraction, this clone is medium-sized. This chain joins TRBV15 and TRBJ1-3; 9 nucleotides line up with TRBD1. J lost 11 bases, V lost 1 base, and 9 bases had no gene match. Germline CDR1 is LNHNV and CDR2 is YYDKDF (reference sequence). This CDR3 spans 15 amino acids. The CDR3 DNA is TGTGCCACCAGCAGAGGAGATGGGACAGGGACCGCCATATATTTT. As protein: CATSRGDGTGTAIYF.

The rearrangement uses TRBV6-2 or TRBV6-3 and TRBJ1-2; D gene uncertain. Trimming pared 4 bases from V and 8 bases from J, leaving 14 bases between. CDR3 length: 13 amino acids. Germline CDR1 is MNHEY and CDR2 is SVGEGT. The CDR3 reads CASSSPGDRGYTF. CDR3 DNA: TGTGCCAGCAGTTCCCCCGGGGATCGCGGCTACACCTTC.

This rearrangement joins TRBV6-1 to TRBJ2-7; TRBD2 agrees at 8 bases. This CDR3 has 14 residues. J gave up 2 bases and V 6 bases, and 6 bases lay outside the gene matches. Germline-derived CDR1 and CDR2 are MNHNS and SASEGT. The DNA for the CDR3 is TGTGCCAGCAGCTTAGGTAGCGGGACCTACGAGCAGTACTTC. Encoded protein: CASSLGSGTYEQYF.

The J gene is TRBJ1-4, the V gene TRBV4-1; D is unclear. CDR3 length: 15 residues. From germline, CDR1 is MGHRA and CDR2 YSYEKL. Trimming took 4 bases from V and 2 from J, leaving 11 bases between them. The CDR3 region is CASSPRRSTNEKLFF. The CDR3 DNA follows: TGCGCCAGCAGCCCTCGGAGGTCGACTAATGAAAAACTGTTTTTT.

CDR3 in amino acids: CASSLDEVIRNGYTF. The CDR3 bases are TGCGCCAGCAGCCTGGACGAGGTGATTCGTAATGGCTACACCTTC. This sequence joins TRBV5-1 and TRBJ1-2; no firm D call. Germline V gives CDR1 SGHRS, CDR2 YFSETQ. The V end was cut by 4 bases, the J end by 6 bases, with 19 bases between. The CDR3 length is 15 residues.

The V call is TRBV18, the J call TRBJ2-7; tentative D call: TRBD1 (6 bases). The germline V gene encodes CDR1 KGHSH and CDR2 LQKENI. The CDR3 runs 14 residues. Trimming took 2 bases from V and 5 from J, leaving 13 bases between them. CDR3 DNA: TGTGCCAGCTCACCATCTTACAGGGAAGACGAGCAGTACTTC. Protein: CASSPSYREDEQYF.

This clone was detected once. The CDR3 here is CASSRFGQGISAGELFF. The CDR3, as DNA: TGTGCCAGCAGCCGATTCGGTCAGGGGATAAGCGCCGGGGAGCTGTTTTTT. The chain employs TRBV11-2 and TRBJ2-2; D is possibly TRBD1 (6 bases). The CDR3 is 17 residues long. The V and J ends lost 5 bases and 6 bases respectively, with 22 bases between them. In germline, CDR1 is SGHAT, CDR2 FQNNGV.